Listed here are 21 T cell receptor beta chains from one sample, sequenced in a study of HIV-infected patients and healthy controls (dated by TCRdb to the mid-2010s). The method was 5' RACE. Sequencer: Illumina MiSeq. The raw public data were reprocessed by TCRdb itself: fastp quality trimming at Q25, MiXCR clonotype calling, in-frame beta chains only. Each CDR3 protein appears once, grouped with its most common genes and DNA. Present in this sample are 55,000 to 70,000 distinct CDR3 sequences, less than 20% of which were seen just once. The top ten hold about 1.5% of the sample. Sequences were obtained from CD4+ T cells from blood. The receptors come from a human donor in good health.

This clonotype was seen only a few times. The rearrangement links TRBV4-2 to TRBJ2-7; TRBD1 or TRBD2 may be the D gene (5 bases each). The CDR3 loop spans 15 amino acids. V shed 4 bases and J shed 1 base, with 14 bases lying between them. Germline CDR1 reads LGHNA; CDR2 reads YNFKEQ. The CDR3 region is CASSRRLGVSYEQYF. DNA of the CDR3: TGTGCCAGCAGCCGAAGATTGGGGGTGTCCTACGAGCAGTACTTC.

This clonotype was seen repeatedly, ten times or more. The rearrangement links TRBV5-1 to TRBJ2-3; 7 bases match TRBD2. Germline V gene data show CDR1 as SGHRS and CDR2 as YFSETQ. V dropped 0 bases and J dropped 6; count of bases not matched to a gene: 13. The CDR3 contains 17 residues. Here the CDR3 DNA reads TGCGCCAGCAGCTTGGGGGTCCGGGAGGTTGCACGTGATACGCAGTATTTT. The encoded protein is CASSLGVREVARDTQYF.

This clonotype was detected ten times or more. The genes are TRBV3-1 and TRBJ2-5; D may be TRBD2 (5 bases). Germline values: CDR1 LGHDT, CDR2 YNNKEL (reference sequence). V shed 1 base and J shed 5 bases, with 17 bases lying between them. This CDR3 has 16 residues. This CDR3 reads CASSQGGKGAMETQYF. The CDR3 nucleotides read TGTGCCAGCAGCCAAGGGGGTAAGGGAGCCATGGAGACCCAGTACTTC.

This chain links TRBV20-1 with TRBJ2-7; D possibly corresponds to TRBD1 (6 bases). The germline V and J ends were trimmed by 4 bases and 3 bases, with 13 bases remaining between them. Germline CDR1 reads DFQATT; CDR2 reads SNEGSKA (reference sequence). The CDR3 is 13 residues long. The CDR3 coding sequence is TGCAGTGCTACCGGGACAAGAGACTACGAGCAGTACTTC. This encodes CSATGTRDYEQYF.

The chain joins TRBV6-1 to TRBJ2-1, with 9 nucleotides matching TRBD2. CDR1 is MNHNS and CDR2 is SASEGT in the germline V gene. The J segment lost 5 bases and the V segment lost 7 bases, leaving 15 bases of the junction unmatched. This CDR3 spans 17 amino acids. CDR3 loop: CASNSNPGLAGNNEQFF. The CDR3 nucleotides are TGTGCCAGCAACTCTAACCCGGGGCTAGCGGGGAACAATGAGCAGTTCTTC.

There are many counts of this clonotype. J is TRBJ2-3 and V is TRBV11-2; 10 nucleotides align to TRBD2. The CDR3 sequence is 17 residues long. CDR1 and CDR2 from the germline V gene are SGHAT and FQNNGV. J lost 0 bases, V lost 2 bases, and 5 bases had no gene match. The CDR3 nucleotides read TGTGCCAGCAGCTTATCTAGCGGGAGACCTAGCACAGATACGCAGTATTTT. Its translation: CASSLSSGRPSTDTQYF.

The chain combines TRBV11-2 with TRBJ2-5, with 7 bases lining up with TRBD1. The germline V gene has CDR1 SGHAT and CDR2 FQNNGV. The CDR3 consists of 15 residues. V shed 0 bases, J shed 6 bases, and the junction held 7 bases outside the gene matches. The DNA for the CDR3 is TGTGCCAGCAGCTTAGATCTGTGGGACAGTAAGACCCAGTACTTC. Protein product: CASSLDLWDSKTQYF.

J is TRBJ1-5 and V is TRBV25-1; unclear D gene. Germline CDR1 MGHDK, CDR2 SYGVNS. The CDR3 covers 14 residues. Between the trimmed V and J ends, which lost 3 bases and 0 bases, there was a span of 6 bases. The CDR3 nucleotides are TGTGCCAGCAGTGATTCCTATAGCAATCAGCCCCAGCATTTT. It encodes CASSDSYSNQPQHF. The full variable domain, with the rest looked up from reference TRBV25-1 and TRBJ1-5, is EADIYQTPRYLVIGTGKKITLECSQTMGHDKMYWYQQDPGMELHLIHYSYGVNSTEKGDLSSESTVSRIRTEHFPLTLESARPSHTSQYLCASSDSYSNQPQHFGDGTRLSIL.

This clonotype came up a few times. The rearrangement uses TRBV14 and TRBJ1-6, with TRBD1 as a possible D gene (5 bases). The ends were cut back, 3 bases at V and 1 base at J, with 7 bases in the middle. CDR3 size: 15 residues. Germline V lookup: CDR1 SGHDN, CDR2 FVKESK. The CDR3 spells CASSQRQSYNSPLHF. The DNA for the CDR3 is TGTGCCAGCAGCCAGCGACAGTCCTATAATTCACCCCTCCACTTT.

This clonotype has ten or more counts. The chain links TRBV10-2 to TRBJ1-1; D is unclear. Trimming removed 8 bases at V and 4 bases at J, with 14 bases between. Germline V gene sequence: CDR1 WSHSY, CDR2 SAAADI. The CDR3 is 13 amino acids. CDR3 nucleotides: TGCGCCAGCCGAGGACTGACTGGCACTGAAGCTTTCTTT. This gives the protein CASRGLTGTEAFF.

Ten or more counts support this clonotype. DNA for the CDR3: TGTGCCACCAGCCGAGACAATGAGCAGTTCTTC. Amino acid sequence: CATSRDNEQFF. The chain employs TRBV24-1 and TRBJ2-1; no reliable D call. The V end was cut by 7 bases, the J end by 5 bases, with 5 bases between. This CDR3 spans 11 amino acids. Germline CDR1 and CDR2: KGHDR and SFDVKD.

This clonotype came up many times. The chain combines TRBV20-1 with TRBJ2-1; 10 bases line up with TRBD1. The ends lost 5 bases at V and 6 bases at J; junction bases unmatched: 13. Germline values: CDR1 DFQATT, CDR2 SNEGSKA (reference sequence). The length of the CDR3 is 16 residues. In DNA form, the CDR3 reads TGCAGTGCTCCCTACTTCGGGGGACAGGGGCTCAATGAGCAGTTCTTC. It encodes CSAPYFGGQGLNEQFF.

The chain employs TRBV5-1 and TRBJ1-2; D unclear. The germline V and J ends were trimmed by 2 bases and 3 bases, with 11 bases remaining between them. The CDR3 contains 14 residues. Germline lookup yields CDR1 SGHRS and CDR2 YFSETQ. The CDR3 DNA sequence: TGCGCCAGCAGCTTATCGTGGCAGGACTATGGCTACACCTTC. It is translated as CASSLSWQDYGYTF.

The chain links TRBV6-5 to TRBJ1-3; TRBD1 matches at 8 bases. The germline V gene has CDR1 MNHEY and CDR2 SVGAGI. The CDR3 totals 16 residues. V lost 6 bases, J lost 2 bases, and 9 bases stayed unmatched. The CDR3 nucleotides read TGTGCCAGCAGCCCGGGAGGACAGGGTACTGGAAACACCATATATTTT. As protein: CASSPGGQGTGNTIYF.

There are a few counts of this clonotype. The V gene is TRBV5-1, the J gene TRBJ2-1; 8 bases map to TRBD1. The ends lost 0 bases at V and 8 bases at J; junction bases unmatched: 7. This CDR3 region has 15 residues. From germline, CDR1 is SGHRS and CDR2 YFSETQ. The CDR3 sequence: CASSLVSGGLDEQFF. The CDR3 nucleotides are TGCGCCAGCAGCTTGGTTTCAGGGGGCTTAGATGAGCAGTTCTTC.

This chain links TRBV29-1 with TRBJ2-2; D perhaps matches TRBD1 (5 bases). Trimming left V 3 bases short and J 3 bases short, with 8 bases between. Germline CDR1 reads SQVTM; CDR2 reads ANQGSEA. This CDR3 is built from 13 residues. The CDR3: CSVDRADTGELFF. The CDR3 region has the DNA TGCAGCGTTGACAGGGCGGACACCGGGGAGCTGTTTTTT.

This clonotype was detected only a few times. The chain has TRBV20-1 and TRBJ2-3; D might be TRBD2 (6 bases). The V end lost 1 base, the J end lost 1 base, and 12 bases lay between the germline ends. The CDR3 consists of 15 residues. CDR1 and CDR2 from the germline V gene are DFQATT and SNEGSKA (reference sequence). The CDR3 DNA is TGCAGTGCTAGAGGATACGGCGGGGGCACAGATACGCAGTATTTT. Translation gives CSARGYGGGTDTQYF.

This clonotype was picked up a small number of times. The DNA of the CDR3 is TGTGCCAGCAGTCCATTCGGGGAGGGCTACGAGCAGTACTTC. It yields the protein CASSPFGEGYEQYF. This chain connects TRBV27 to TRBJ2-7; 7 nucleotides align to TRBD2. The CDR3 spans 14 residues. Germline values: CDR1 MNHEY, CDR2 SMNVEV (reference sequence). With V trimmed by 5 bases and J by 3 bases, 7 bases remained unmatched.

This clonotype was seen many times. J is TRBJ2-1 and V is TRBV5-1; D not resolved. Germline V CDR1 and CDR2: SGHRS, YFSETQ. This CDR3 region has 14 residues. V gave up 0 bases and J gave up 4 bases, with 8 bases separating them. CDR3 bases: TGCGCCAGCAGCTTGGGGCAGACATACAATGAGCAGTTCTTC. Translation gives CASSLGQTYNEQFF. Full variable domain (remainder filled in from reference TRBV5-1 and TRBJ2-1): KAGVTQTPRYLIKTRGQQVTLSCSPISGHRSVSWYQQTPGQGLQFLFEYFSETQRNKGNFPGRFSGRQFSNSRSEMNVSTLELGDSALYLCASSLGQTYNEQFFGPGTRLTVL.

The chain couples TRBV20-1 to TRBJ2-1, with 7 bases identical to TRBD2. Trimming took 3 bases from V and 5 from J; bases not matched to a gene: 7. Germline assignment: CDR1 DFQATT and CDR2 SNEGSKA (reference sequence). The CDR3 is 14 residues long. The CDR3 here is CSASGGRAHNEQFF. The CDR3 DNA reads as TGCAGTGCTAGTGGAGGGAGGGCCCACAATGAGCAGTTCTTC.

In this sample, this clonotype turned up many times. The chain carries TRBV4-1 and TRBJ2-3; 7 bases fit TRBD1. Trimming removed 1 base from V and 0 bases from J; junction bases left unmatched: 22. The CDR3 is 22 residues long. Germline V lookup: CDR1 MGHRA, CDR2 YSYEKL. CDR3 region: CASSQGTGKFSAKTPSTDTQYF. DNA of the CDR3: TGCGCCAGCAGCCAAGGGACAGGAAAATTTTCTGCTAAGACCCCTAGCACAGATACGCAGTATTTT.